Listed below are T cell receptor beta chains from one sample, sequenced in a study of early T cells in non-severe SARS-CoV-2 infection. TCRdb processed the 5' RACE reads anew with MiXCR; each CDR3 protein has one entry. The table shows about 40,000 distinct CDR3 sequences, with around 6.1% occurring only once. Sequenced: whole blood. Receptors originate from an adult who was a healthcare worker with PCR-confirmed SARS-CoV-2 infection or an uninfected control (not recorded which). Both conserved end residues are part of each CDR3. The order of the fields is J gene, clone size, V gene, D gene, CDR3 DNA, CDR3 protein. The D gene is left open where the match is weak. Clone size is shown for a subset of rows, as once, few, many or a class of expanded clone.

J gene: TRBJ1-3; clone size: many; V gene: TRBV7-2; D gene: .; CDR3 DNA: TGTGCCAGCAGCTTAGTAGGGGGACCTGGAAACACCATATATTTT; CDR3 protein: CASSLVGGPGNTIYF
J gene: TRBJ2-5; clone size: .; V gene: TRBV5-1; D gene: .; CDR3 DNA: TGCGCCAGCAGCTTGGATTTGCTGGAGACCCAGTACTTC; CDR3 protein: CASSLDLLETQYF
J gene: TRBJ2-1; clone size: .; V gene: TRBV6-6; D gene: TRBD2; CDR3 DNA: TGTGCCAGCAGTATACGTAGACTAGCGGGAGGGCCTTGGAACAATGAGCAGTTCTTC; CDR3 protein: CASSIRRLAGGPWNNEQFF
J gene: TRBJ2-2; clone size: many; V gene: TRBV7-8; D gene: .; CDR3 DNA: TGTGCCAGCACGGACGGGAACACCGGGGAGCTGTTTTTT; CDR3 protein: CASTDGNTGELFF
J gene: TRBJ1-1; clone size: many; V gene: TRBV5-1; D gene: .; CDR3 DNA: TGCGCCAGCAGCCGGATGGAGAACACTGAAGCTTTCTTT; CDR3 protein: CASSRMENTEAFF
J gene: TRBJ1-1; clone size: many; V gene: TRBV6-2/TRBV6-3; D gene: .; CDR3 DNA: TGTGCCAGCTTCGGGCAGAACACTGAAGCTTTCTTT; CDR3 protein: CASFGQNTEAFF
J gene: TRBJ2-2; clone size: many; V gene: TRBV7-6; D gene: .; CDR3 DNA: TGTGCCAGCAGCCCGGTGGCTGTCGGGGAGCTGTTTTTT; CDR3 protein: CASSPVAVGELFF
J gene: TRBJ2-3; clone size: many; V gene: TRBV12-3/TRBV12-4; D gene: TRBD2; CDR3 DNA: TGTGCCAGCAGTTTTAATCCCATAGCGGGGACTTCCACAGATACGCAGTATTTT; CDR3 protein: CASSFNPIAGTSTDTQYF
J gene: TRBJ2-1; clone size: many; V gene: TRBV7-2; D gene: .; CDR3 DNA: TGTGCCAGCTCGAGTGGGGGTATTATGCAGTTCTTC; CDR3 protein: CASSSGGIMQFF
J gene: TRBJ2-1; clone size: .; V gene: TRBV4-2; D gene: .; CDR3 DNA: TGTGCCAGCAGCCAAGCGGGACGGGGAGATGAGCAGTTCTTC; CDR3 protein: CASSQAGRGDEQFF
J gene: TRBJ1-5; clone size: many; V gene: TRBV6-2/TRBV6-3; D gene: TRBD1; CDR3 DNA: TGTGCCAGCAGTTACTGGGACAGTGTCAATCAGCCCCAGCATTTT; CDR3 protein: CASSYWDSVNQPQHF
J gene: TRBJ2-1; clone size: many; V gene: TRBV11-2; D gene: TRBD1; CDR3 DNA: TGTGCCAGCAGCTACATCCCGGGACAGGGTGGCGAGCAGTTCTTC; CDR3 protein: CASSYIPGQGGEQFF
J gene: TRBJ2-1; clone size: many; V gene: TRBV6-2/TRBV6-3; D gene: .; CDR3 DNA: TGTGCCAGCAGTCTGGGACCGTCCTACAATGAGCAGTTCTTC; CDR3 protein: CASSLGPSYNEQFF
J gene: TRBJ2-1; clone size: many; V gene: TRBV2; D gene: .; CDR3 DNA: TGTGCCAGCAGCCAAGGGGCGCTTAGCTCCTACAATGAGCAGTTCTTC; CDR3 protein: CASSQGALSSYNEQFF
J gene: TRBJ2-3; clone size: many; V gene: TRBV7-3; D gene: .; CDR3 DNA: TGTGCCAGCAGCTCAATGGGGCTAACAGATACGCAGTATTTT; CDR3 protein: CASSSMGLTDTQYF
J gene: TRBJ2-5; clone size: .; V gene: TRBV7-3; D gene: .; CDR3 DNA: TGTGCCAGCAGCTTAACGGCGACTAACCAAGAGACCCAGTACTTC; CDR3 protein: CASSLTATNQETQYF
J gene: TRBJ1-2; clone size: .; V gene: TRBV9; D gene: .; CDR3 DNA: TGTGCCAGCAGCGTAGTGCCACAAGCTAACTATGGCTACACCTTC; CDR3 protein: CASSVVPQANYGYTF
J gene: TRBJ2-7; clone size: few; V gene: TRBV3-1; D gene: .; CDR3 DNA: TGTGCCAGCAGCCAAGTTTCCCGGGGTACCGAGCAGTACTTC; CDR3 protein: CASSQVSRGTEQYF
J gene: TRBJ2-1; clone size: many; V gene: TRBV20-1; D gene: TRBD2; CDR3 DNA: TGCAGTGCAGCCTCACAGGGACTAGCGGTTAATCAGTTCTTC; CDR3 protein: CSAASQGLAVNQFF
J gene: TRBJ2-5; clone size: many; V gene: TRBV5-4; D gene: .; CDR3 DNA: TGTGCCAGCAGCTCCCAGAGGGTAGCGGACCAAGAGACCCAGTACTTC; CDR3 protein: CASSSQRVADQETQYF
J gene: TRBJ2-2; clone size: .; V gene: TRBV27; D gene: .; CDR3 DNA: TGTGCCAGCACCAGGACCCCTTATACCGGGGAGCTGTTTTTT; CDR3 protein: CASTRTPYTGELFF
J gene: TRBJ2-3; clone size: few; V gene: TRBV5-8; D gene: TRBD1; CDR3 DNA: TGTGCCCGCCGTGGACAGGGTCATACAGATACGCAGTATTTT; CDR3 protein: CARRGQGHTDTQYF
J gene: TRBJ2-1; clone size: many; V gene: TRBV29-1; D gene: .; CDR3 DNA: TGCAGCGTTGAACCAGACAGAACCAATGAGCAGTTCTTC; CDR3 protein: CSVEPDRTNEQFF
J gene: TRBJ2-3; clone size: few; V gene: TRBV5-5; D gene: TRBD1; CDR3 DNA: TGTGCCAGCAGCTATACGACAGGGTTCACAGATACGCAGTATTTT; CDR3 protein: CASSYTTGFTDTQYF
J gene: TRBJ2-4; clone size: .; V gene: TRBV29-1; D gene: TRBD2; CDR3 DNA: TGCAGCGCCGGGACTAGTCCAGCCAAAAACATTCAGTACTTC; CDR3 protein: CSAGTSPAKNIQYF
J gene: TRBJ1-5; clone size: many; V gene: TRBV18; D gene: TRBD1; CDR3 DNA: TGTGCCAGCTCACCACAGGGGGCAGGGCAGCCCCAGCATTTT; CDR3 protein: CASSPQGAGQPQHF
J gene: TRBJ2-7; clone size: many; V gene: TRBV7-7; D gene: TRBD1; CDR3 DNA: TGTGCTAGCAGCCTAGGACAGGGGCCAACCTACGAGCAGTACTTC; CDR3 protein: CASSLGQGPTYEQYF
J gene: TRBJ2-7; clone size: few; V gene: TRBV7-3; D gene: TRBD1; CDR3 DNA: TGTGCCAGCAGCTTACACAGGGGCGCCGGGTACGAGCAGTACTTC; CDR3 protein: CASSLHRGAGYEQYF
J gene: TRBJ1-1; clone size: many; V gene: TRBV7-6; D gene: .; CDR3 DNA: TGTGCCAGCAGCTTAGCAGGGGTGAACACTGAAGCTTTCTTT; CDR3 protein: CASSLAGVNTEAFF
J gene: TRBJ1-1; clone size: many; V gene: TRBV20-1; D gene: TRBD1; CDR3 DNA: TGCAGTGCTAGAACTTGGACAGGGAACACTGAAGCTTTCTTT; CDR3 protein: CSARTWTGNTEAFF
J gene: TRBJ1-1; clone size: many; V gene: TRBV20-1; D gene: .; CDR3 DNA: TGCAGTGCTAGTACGGGGGCTGACGAAGCTTTCTTT; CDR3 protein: CSASTGADEAFF